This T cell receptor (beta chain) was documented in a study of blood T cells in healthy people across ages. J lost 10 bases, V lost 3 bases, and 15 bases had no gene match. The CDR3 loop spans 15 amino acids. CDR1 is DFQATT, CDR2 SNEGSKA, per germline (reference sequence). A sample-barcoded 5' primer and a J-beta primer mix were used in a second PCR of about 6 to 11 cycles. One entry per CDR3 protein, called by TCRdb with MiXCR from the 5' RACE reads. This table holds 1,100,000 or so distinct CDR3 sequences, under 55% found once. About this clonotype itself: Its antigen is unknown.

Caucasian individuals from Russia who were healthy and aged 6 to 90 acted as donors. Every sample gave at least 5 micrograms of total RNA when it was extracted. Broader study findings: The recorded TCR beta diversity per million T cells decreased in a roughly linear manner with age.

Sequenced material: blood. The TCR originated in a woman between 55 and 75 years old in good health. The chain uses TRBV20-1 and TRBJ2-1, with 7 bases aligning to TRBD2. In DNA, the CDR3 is TGCAGTGCTAGTTCCGGCGGGAGATTATCCTACGAGCAGTTCTTC. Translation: CSASSGGRLSYEQFF.